Detailed here is one T cell receptor (beta chain). Measured with immunoSEQ multiplex PCR; TCRdb has only the in-frame clones, and not every one. The table has under 250,000 clones, roughly 85% seen once. The data were taken from a study of blood T cell repertoires in COVID-19. Germline CDR1 reads SEHNR; CDR2 reads FQNEAQ (reference sequence). The CDR3 length is 15 residues. V lost 1 base, J lost 1 base, and 11 bases lay in between. Sequencing was performed on peripheral blood. The gene calls are TRBV7-9 and TRBJ2-7, with D perhaps matching TRBD1 (6 bases). This TCR came from a man younger than 30 with active or convalescent COVID-19. CDR3 nucleotide sequence: TGTGCCAGCAGCTTAGACGGGACACCGTCCTACGAGCAGTACTTC. Protein product: CASSLDGTPSYEQYF.